These 19 T cell receptor beta chains came from one sample sequenced in a study of blood T cell repertoires in COVID-19. Clones were sequenced by immunoSEQ multiplex PCR, and TCRdb holds only the in-frame ones, with some missing. The repertoire consists of 22,000 or so clones, with about 89% occurring once and the leading ten covering about 7.8%. The sequencing input was peripheral blood. These receptors were taken from a woman in her fifties or sixties with active COVID-19.

The rearrangement joins TRBV19 to TRBJ1-1; no firm D call. This CDR3 spans 13 amino acids. Germline assignment: CDR1 LNHDA and CDR2 SQIVND (reference sequence). Trimming pared 3 bases from V and 3 bases from J, leaving 8 bases between. Here the CDR3 reads CASSISEDTEAFF. The CDR3 nucleotides are TGTGCCAGTAGTATTTCCGAGGACACTGAAGCTTTCTTT.

This rearrangement joins TRBV11-2 to TRBJ2-5; TRBD2 matches 14 bases. Germline lookup yields CDR1 SGHAT and CDR2 FQNNGV. The length of the CDR3 is 15 residues. The V and J ends lost 5 bases and 4 bases, in that order; junction bases with no gene match: 3. The CDR3, as DNA: TGTGCCAGCAGCGTAGGACTAGCGGGGGGAGAGACCCAGTACTTC. Protein sequence: CASSVGLAGGETQYF.

V and J are TRBV5-1 and TRBJ2-7, with 13 nucleotides matching TRBD2. The CDR3 is 17 residues long. In germline, CDR1 is SGHRS, CDR2 YFSETQ. V gave up 2 bases and J gave up 1 base; unmatched junction bases: 6. This CDR3 reads CASSFRTSGGKSYEQYF. CDR3 nucleotide sequence: TGCGCCAGCAGCTTCAGGACTAGCGGGGGAAAGTCCTACGAGCAGTACTTC.

The rearrangement joins TRBV2 to TRBJ2-4; D remains unclear. In germline, CDR1 is SNHLY, CDR2 FYNNEI. The CDR3 is made up of 13 amino acids. The V gene lost 7 bases and the J gene lost 8 bases, with 15 bases spanning the gap. The DNA for the CDR3 is TGTGCCAGCACTCACACAGACGGTTACATTCAGTACTTC. Translation: CASTHTDGYIQYF.

CDR3 residues: CASRGGDSSYTQYF. CDR3 nucleotide sequence: TGTGCCAGCCGTGGCGGGGATTCAAGTTATACGCAGTATTTT. The gene calls are TRBV6-6 and TRBJ2-3; maybe TRBD2 (6 bases). This CDR3 spans 14 amino acids. V was shortened by 8 bases and J by 7 bases, with 19 bases between the two germline ends. In germline, CDR1 is MNHNY, CDR2 SVGAGI (reference sequence).

The rearrangement joins TRBV2 to TRBJ2-7, with 9 bases identical to TRBD1. The CDR3 loop spans 14 amino acids. V lost 8 bases, J lost 3 bases, and 8 bases stayed unmatched. Germline V CDR1 and CDR2: SNHLY, FYNNEI. The chain's CDR3 is CASLRDREYYEQYF. The CDR3 region has the DNA TGTGCCAGCCTCCGGGACAGGGAGTACTACGAGCAGTACTTC.

The chain joins TRBV7-3 to TRBJ2-3, with 8 bases identical to TRBD1. The CDR3 contains 16 residues. Germline V gives CDR1 SGHTA, CDR2 FQGTGA. J was trimmed by 8 bases and V by 0 bases; bases with no gene match: 10. The CDR3 DNA is TGTGCCAGCAGCTTAACCGGACAGGGTTCATTTCGTACGCAGTATTTT. Protein sequence: CASSLTGQGSFRTQYF.

The J gene is TRBJ2-5, the V gene TRBV6-5, with 11 bases fitting TRBD2. With 6 bases clipped from V and 2 bases from J, the junction kept 5 bases outside the gene matches. The CDR3 consists of 15 residues. Germline V gene sequence: CDR1 MNHEY, CDR2 SVGAGI. The CDR3 DNA reads TGTGCCAGCAGCCCCATAGCGGGGGGGCAAGAGACCCAGTACTTC. Amino acid sequence: CASSPIAGGQETQYF.

The CDR3 nucleotides read TGTGCCAGCAGCCAACCGGGACAGTCAAACTATGGCTACACCTTC. Residues: CASSQPGQSNYGYTF. V and J are TRBV4-2 and TRBJ1-2; 7 positions match TRBD1. The CDR3 length is 15 residues. The junction had 5 bases not matched to a gene; V was cut back by 2 bases and J by 2 bases. CDR1 and CDR2 from the germline V gene are LGHNA and YNFKEQ.

The chain is built from TRBV29-1 and TRBJ2-6; perhaps TRBD1 as D (6 bases). This CDR3 region has 15 residues. The germline V and J ends were trimmed by 6 bases and 3 bases, with 15 bases remaining between them. The germline CDR1 and CDR2 sequences are SQVTM and ANQGSEA. This CDR3 is CSVRDIKDGANVLTF. CDR3 bases: TGCAGCGTACGGGACATAAAGGATGGGGCCAACGTCCTGACTTTC.

The chain carries TRBV27 and TRBJ2-3; 9 nucleotides line up with TRBD1. The CDR3 is 15 residues long. V lost 4 bases, J lost 4 bases, and 6 bases stayed unmatched. Germline loops: CDR1 MNHEY, CDR2 SMNVEV (reference sequence). In nucleotides, the CDR3 is TGTGCCAGCAGTTCCCAACGGGACAGGGCAGATACGCAGTATTTT. Protein: CASSSQRDRADTQYF.

The chain has TRBV27 and TRBJ2-5, with D possibly matching TRBD1 (7 bases). This CDR3 spans 14 amino acids. V lost 3 bases, J lost 1 base, and 9 bases lay in between. Germline loops: CDR1 MNHEY, CDR2 SMNVEV (reference sequence). The CDR3 here is CASSFRGAQETQYF. CDR3 nucleotide sequence: TGTGCCAGCAGTTTCAGGGGGGCCCAAGAGACCCAGTACTTC.

This chain links TRBV11-2 with TRBJ2-6; D not certain. Germline V lookup: CDR1 SGHAT, CDR2 FQNNGV. Trimming shortened V by 3 bases and J by 0 bases, and 9 bases separated the two germline ends. This CDR3 has 16 amino acids. The CDR3 protein is CASSFLFPSGANVLTF. The DNA for the CDR3 is TGTGCCAGCAGCTTTTTATTTCCCTCTGGGGCCAACGTCCTGACTTTC.

V usage is TRBV19 and J usage is TRBJ2-1, with TRBD1 identical over 8 bases. There are 15 residues in the CDR3. J gave up 4 bases and V 5 bases, and 7 bases lay outside the gene matches. Germline V gives CDR1 LNHDA, CDR2 SQIVND (reference sequence). CDR3 amino acids: CASSFDRGLYNEQFF. In DNA, the CDR3 is TGTGCCAGTAGTTTTGACAGGGGACTTTACAATGAGCAGTTCTTC.

The rearrangement joins TRBV18 to TRBJ1-6; the D gene is possibly TRBD1 (6 bases). Germline values: CDR1 KGHSH, CDR2 LQKENI. Trimming took off 3 bases at V and 6 bases at J, with 15 bases between the two ends. The CDR3 spans 16 residues. CDR3 sequence: CASSPQQGIGNSPLHF. In DNA, the CDR3 is TGTGCCAGCTCACCGCAACAGGGTATCGGTAATTCACCCCTCCACTTT.

This rearrangement joins TRBV9 to TRBJ2-1; D unresolved. This CDR3 spans 13 amino acids. CDR1 SGDLS and CDR2 YYNGEE come from the germline V gene. V was pared by 2 bases and J by 4 bases, with 7 bases between. The CDR3, as DNA: TGTGCCAGCAGCGTTCTAGGTTACAATGAGCAGTTCTTC. Translating it yields CASSVLGYNEQFF. The whole variable domain, remainder taken from reference TRBV9 and TRBJ2-1, is DSGVTQTPKHLITATGQRVTLRCSPRSGDLSVYWYQQSLDQGLQFLIQYYNGEERAKGNILERFSAQQFPDLHSELNLSSLELGDSALYFCASSVLGYNEQFFGPGTRLTVL.

The V and J genes are TRBV7-3 and TRBJ2-5, with 13 bases identical to TRBD2. The CDR3 runs 16 residues. V lost 5 bases, J lost 5 bases, and 8 bases stayed unmatched. Germline V CDR1 and CDR2: SGHTA, FQGTGA. The CDR3: CASSPRTSGGWETQYF. The CDR3 nucleotides read TGTGCCAGCAGCCCCAGGACTAGCGGGGGCTGGGAGACCCAGTACTTC.

The genes are TRBV2 and TRBJ2-5; 7 bases are a match to TRBD2. The V and J ends lost 2 bases and 0 bases, in that order; junction bases with no gene match: 3. Germline CDR1 reads SNHLY; CDR2 reads FYNNEI. This CDR3 contains 15 residues. This CDR3 reads CASSESGRDQETQYF. DNA of the CDR3: TGTGCCAGCAGTGAAAGTGGGAGGGACCAAGAGACCCAGTACTTC. The full variable domain, in which reference TRBV2 and TRBJ2-5 provide the parts outside the CDR3, is EPEVTQTPSHQVTQMGQEVILRCVPISNHLYFYWYRQILGQKVEFLVSFYNNEISEKSEIFDDQFSVERPDGSNFTLKIRSTKLEDSAMYFCASSESGRDQETQYFGPGTRLLVL.

The chain couples TRBV7-9 to TRBJ2-7; a weak D match, TRBD1 (6 bases). Germline-derived CDR1 and CDR2 are SEHNR and FQNEAQ (reference sequence). The germline V and J ends were trimmed by 1 base and 5 bases, with 9 bases remaining between them. The CDR3 loop spans 13 amino acids. The CDR3 region has the DNA TGTGCCAGCAGCTTAGTGTACAGGGACGAGCAGTACTTC. Its translation is CASSLVYRDEQYF. Full variable domain (rest looked up from reference TRBV7-9 and TRBJ2-7): DTGVSQNPRHKITKRGQNVTFRCDPISEHNRLYWYRQTLGQGPEFLTYFQNEAQLEKSRLLSDRFSAERPKGSFSTLEIQRTEQGDSAMYLCASSLVYRDEQYFGPGTRLTVT.